The rows below give T cell receptor beta chains drawn from one sample of a study of T cells in Graves' hyperthyroidism and ophthalmopathy. TCRdb recomputed calls from the multiplex PCR reads with MiXCR, one row per CDR3 protein. The table includes 500,000 to 600,000 distinct CDR3 sequences, approximately 20% detected once. Sequenced sample: blood. Receptor source: a man aged 35-49 years with Graves' ophthalmopathy. Each CDR3 is given with its conserved first and last residue. Each record gives: D gene, J gene, V gene, clone size, CDR3 protein, CDR3 DNA. D genes are given only for firm matches. Clone size is given for some rows only: seen once, a few or many times, or a class if the clone is expanded.

TRBD1 TRBJ1-1 TRBV18 many CASSPGTGSMNTEAFF TGTGCCAGCTCCCCAGGGACAGGAAGCATGAACACTGAAGCTTTCTTT
- TRBJ1-1 TRBV5-1 few CASSTDSYNTEAFF TGCGCCAGCAGCACCGACTCCTACAACACTGAAGCTTTCTTT
TRBD2 TRBJ2-2 TRBV6-5 few CASSYQLTSGRTGELFF TGTGCCAGCAGTTACCAGCTGACTAGCGGGAGAACCGGGGAGCTGTTTTTT
- TRBJ1-1 TRBV20-1 once CSARDTGPSGTEDFF TGCAGTGCTAGAGATACGGGGCCCTCGGGCACTGAAGATTTCTTT
- TRBJ2-3 TRBV2 many CASSEFDTQYF TGTGCCAGCAGTGAGTTCGATACGCAGTATTTT
TRBD2 TRBJ2-7 TRBV7-2 - CASSLVPAGHYEQCF TGTGCCAGCAGCTTAGTCCCAGCGGGGCACTACGAGCAGTGCTTC
- TRBJ2-1 TRBV28 few CASSLTYHEQFF TGTGCCAGCAGTTTAACGTACCATGAGCAGTTCTTC
- TRBJ1-2 TRBV7-2 few CASSLGPGPVNGYTF TGTGCCAGCAGCTTAGGGCCGGGGCCAGTGAATGGCTACACCTTC
- TRBJ2-1 TRBV5-1 - CASRAQFNEQFF TGCGCCAGCAGGGCACAGTTCAATGAGCAGTTCTTC
- TRBJ2-3 TRBV5-1 few CASSWTSGVPDTQYF TGCGCCAGCAGCTGGACTTCGGGAGTCCCAGATACGCAGTATTTT
TRBD2 TRBJ2-1 TRBV5-1 - CASSFPSGRPGNEQFF TGCGCCAGCAGCTTCCCTAGCGGGAGGCCGGGTAATGAGCAGTTCTTC
TRBD1 TRBJ2-3 TRBV27 many CASSDRQGNTQYF TGTGCCAGCAGTGACAGACAGGGAAATACGCAGTATTTT
- TRBJ2-7 TRBV4-2 - CASSHGISESYEQYF TGTGCCAGCAGCCATGGGATTAGCGAATCCTACGAGCAGTACTTC
TRBD1 TRBJ2-3 TRBV20-1 few CSARDPRTGSTDTQYF TGCAGTGCTAGAGATCCGCGGACAGGGAGCACAGATACGCAGTATTTT
- TRBJ1-1 TRBV6-1 - CASGEGVTEAFF TGTGCCAGCGGAGAAGGGGTCACTGAAGCTTTCTTT
- TRBJ2-1 TRBV24-1 few CATSDFQPGRGEQFF TGTGCCACCAGTGATTTCCAGCCCGGTAGGGGTGAGCAGTTCTTC
TRBD2 TRBJ2-3 TRBV30 many CAWNGGAGGATDTQYF TGTGCCTGGAACGGCGGGGCGGGGGGCGCGACAGATACGCAGTATTTT
- TRBJ2-5 TRBV25-1 - CASSDSKSVVFETQYF TGTGCCAGCAGTGATTCGAAAAGTGTTGTATTCGAGACCCAGTACTTC
- TRBJ1-2 TRBV19 - CASSTVGAYGYTF TGTGCCAGTAGCACCGTCGGGGCCTATGGCTACACCTTC
- TRBJ1-3 TRBV5-1 few CASSPLEGRSGNTIYF TGCGCCAGCAGCCCCCTCGAAGGCCGCTCTGGAAACACCATATATTTT
TRBD2 TRBJ2-1 TRBV7-9 - CASSLGLAGPNEQFF TGTGCCAGCAGCTTAGGACTAGCGGGGCCTAATGAGCAGTTCTTC
TRBD1 TRBJ1-2 TRBV3-1 many CASSYSRDRASGYTF TGTGCCAGCAGCTATTCTCGGGACAGGGCTTCTGGCTACACCTTC
TRBD1 TRBJ1-5 TRBV30 many CAWSPGQLHSNQPQHF TGTGCCTGGAGTCCGGGACAGTTACATAGCAATCAGCCCCAGCATTTT
TRBD1 TRBJ2-7 TRBV6-2/TRBV6-3 - CAIRTGGVYEQYF TGTGCCATAAGGACAGGGGGCGTGTACGAGCAGTACTTC